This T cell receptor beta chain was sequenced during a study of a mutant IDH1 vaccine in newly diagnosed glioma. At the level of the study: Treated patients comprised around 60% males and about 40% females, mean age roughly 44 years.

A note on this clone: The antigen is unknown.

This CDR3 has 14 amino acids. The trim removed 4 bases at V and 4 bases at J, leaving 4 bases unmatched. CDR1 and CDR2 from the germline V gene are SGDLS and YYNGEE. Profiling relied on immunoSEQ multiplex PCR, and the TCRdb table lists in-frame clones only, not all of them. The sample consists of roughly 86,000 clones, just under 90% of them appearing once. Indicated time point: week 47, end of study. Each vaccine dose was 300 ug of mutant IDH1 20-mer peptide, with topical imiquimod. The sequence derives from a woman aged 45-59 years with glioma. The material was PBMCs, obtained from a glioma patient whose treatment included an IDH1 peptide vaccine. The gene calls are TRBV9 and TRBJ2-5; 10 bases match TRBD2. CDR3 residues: CASSTRLAGETQYF. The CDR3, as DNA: TGTGCCAGCAGCACCCGACTAGCGGGAGAGACCCAGTACTTC.